This TCR beta chain originates from a study of blood T cell repertoires in COVID-19. In the study overall: Acute and convalescent COVID-19 specimens originated in the United States, Italy and Spain. From T cells, B-cell-depleted T cells, or PBMCs came the material, which was cDNA or gDNA.

Authors' analysis steps: From reference gene primer amplification, estimates of nucleated cell counts were derived. Some clones are missing from TCRdb's copy, which holds only in-frame ones; the method was immunoSEQ multiplex PCR. V, J and clone size reflect that table, while D and trimming were determined from the DNA. The data hold 65,000 to 85,000 clones, with about 80% observed a single time. This clone was counted between two and nine times. This CDR3 comprises 15 residues. With 4 bases clipped from V and 1 base from J, the junction kept 4 bases outside the gene matches. Germline V gene sequence: CDR1 LGHDT, CDR2 YNNKEL (reference sequence).

The receptor was isolated from a man between 50 and 59 years old with active or convalescent COVID-19. The specimen was peripheral blood. The chain uses TRBV3-1 (or the pseudogene TRBV3-2) and TRBJ2-3; 8 positions match TRBD2. This CDR3 is CASSRPRGGTDTQYF. In nucleotides, the CDR3 is TGTGCCAGCAGCCGGCCGCGGGGGGGCACAGATACGCAGTATTTT.